A single sample is the source of the 5 T cell receptor beta chains below, sequenced in a study of blood T cell repertoires in COVID-19. Sequencing was performed with immunoSEQ multiplex PCR; in TCRdb, only in-frame clones are kept and a portion is missing. The table lists 74,000 or so clones, 89% of them singletons. The sample taken for sequencing was peripheral blood. These receptors all stem from a man in his fifties or sixties with active COVID-19.

This clone came up a few times. The chain combines TRBV7-9 with TRBJ2-3, with a tentative D call TRBD2 (5 bases). Trimming cost V 1 base and J 2 bases, with 10 bases left between them. Looked up from germline, CDR1 is SEHNR and CDR2 is FQNEAQ (reference sequence). This CDR3 is 15 amino acids long. CDR3 protein: CASSLVSGITDTQYF. The CDR3 region has the DNA TGTGCCAGCAGCTTAGTTTCGGGGATCACAGATACGCAGTATTTT.

This chain uses TRBV12-5 with TRBJ1-3; D remains ambiguous. The V gene's germline CDR1 is LGHNT and CDR2 FRNRAP. This CDR3 has 18 residues. V was clipped by 0 bases and J by 0 bases, with 15 bases between them. The CDR3 is CASGLVQWTGISGNTIYF. CDR3 sequence (DNA): TGTGCTAGTGGTTTGGTACAGTGGACGGGAATCTCTGGAAACACCATATATTTT.

This chain connects TRBV5-1 to TRBJ2-2; the D gene is possibly TRBD2 (5 bases). CDR1 SGHRS and CDR2 YFSETQ come from the germline V gene. The CDR3 sequence is 12 residues long. Trimming stripped 4 bases from V and 7 bases from J, with 8 bases between. CDR3 coding DNA: TGCGCCAGCAGCGGTGAGGGCGGGGAGCTGTTTTTT. It encodes CASSGEGGELFF.

The V call is TRBV25-1, the J call TRBJ2-3, with TRBD2 matching 11 bases. The V and J ends lost 5 bases and 5 bases, in that order; junction bases with no gene match: 6. This CDR3 is 15 amino acids long. Germline V CDR1 and CDR2: MGHDK, SYGVNS. CDR3 in DNA: TGTGCCAGCAGTCTGACTAGCGGGGCCGGAGATACGCAGTATTTT. Translating it yields CASSLTSGAGDTQYF. The whole variable domain, remainder taken from reference TRBV25-1 and TRBJ2-3, is EADIYQTPRYLVIGTGKKITLECSQTMGHDKMYWYQQDPGMELHLIHYSYGVNSTEKGDLSSESTVSRIRTEHFPLTLESARPSHTSQYLCASSLTSGAGDTQYFGPGTRLTVL.

This clone was seen just once. The chain joins TRBV9 to TRBJ1-6; TRBD1 matches 7 bases. The V segment lost 3 bases and the J segment 0 bases; nucleotides outside the gene matches: 6. This CDR3 region has 17 residues. In germline, CDR1 is SGDLS, CDR2 YYNGEE. The CDR3 region has the DNA TGTGCCAGCAGCGGAACAGGGGACAGCTCCTATAATTCACCCCTCCACTTT. Amino acid sequence: CASSGTGDSSYNSPLHF. Variable domain in full (rest from reference TRBV9 and TRBJ1-6): DSGVTQTPKHLITATGQRVTLRCSPRSGDLSVYWYQQSLDQGLQFLIQYYNGEERAKGNILERFSAQQFPDLHSELNLSSLELGDSALYFCASSGTGDSSYNSPLHFGNGTRLTVT.